This is a list of T cell receptor beta chains from one sample in a study of CD8 T cells in Susac syndrome. TCRdb reprocessed the immunoSEQ multiplex PCR reads with MiXCR, giving one entry per CDR3 protein. The sample includes about 66,000 distinct CDR3 sequences, around 96% of them seen just once. Specimen: CD8+ T cells from PBMCs. The receptors derive from a human donor with multiple sclerosis. Both conserved end residues are part of each CDR3. The order of the fields is J gene, V gene, CDR3 protein.

J gene: TRBJ2-7
V gene: TRBV5-1
CDR3 protein: CASSLEQSYEQYF

J gene: TRBJ2-1
V gene: TRBV4-3
CDR3 protein: CASSLGTGSEQFF

J gene: TRBJ2-1
V gene: TRBV6-5
CDR3 protein: CASRGGDAYNEQFF

J gene: TRBJ2-3
V gene: TRBV9
CDR3 protein: CASSEGFGGDTDTQYF

J gene: TRBJ2-2
V gene: TRBV20-1
CDR3 protein: CSARGQGTGELFF

J gene: TRBJ2-1
V gene: TRBV29-1
CDR3 protein: CSVETGGEQFF

J gene: TRBJ2-7
V gene: TRBV30
CDR3 protein: CALNRDTSYEQYF

J gene: TRBJ1-2
V gene: TRBV28
CDR3 protein: CASSLSTSGAAKRGYTF

J gene: TRBJ2-7
V gene: TRBV7-2
CDR3 protein: CASSLVSGGAYEQYF

J gene: TRBJ2-3
V gene: TRBV27
CDR3 protein: CAARGLGPVDTQYF

J gene: TRBJ2-7
V gene: TRBV9
CDR3 protein: CASSVGTSGPTYEQYF

J gene: TRBJ1-2
V gene: TRBV29-1
CDR3 protein: CSVPDSLYGYTF

J gene: TRBJ2-7
V gene: TRBV4-3
CDR3 protein: CASSQGYRGPYEQYF

J gene: TRBJ2-7
V gene: TRBV28
CDR3 protein: CASSRKGVLAYEQYF

J gene: TRBJ2-7
V gene: TRBV27
CDR3 protein: CASSLITHPPGGEQYF

J gene: TRBJ2-1
V gene: TRBV20-1
CDR3 protein: CSARDRGDNEQFF

J gene: TRBJ2-5
V gene: TRBV29-1
CDR3 protein: CSVGGLAGPVLEETQYF

J gene: TRBJ2-1
V gene: TRBV13
CDR3 protein: CASSPGGSGRGNEQFF

J gene: TRBJ1-5
V gene: TRBV7-2
CDR3 protein: CASSLGVLGRTDMSQHF

J gene: TRBJ2-1
V gene: TRBV7-6
CDR3 protein: CASSLRSGDGYNEQFF

J gene: TRBJ2-1
V gene: TRBV20-1
CDR3 protein: CSARFGRGYNEQFF

J gene: TRBJ2-7
V gene: TRBV29-1
CDR3 protein: CSVQIPATYEQYF

J gene: TRBJ1-1
V gene: TRBV7-9
CDR3 protein: CASSPGEGGTEAFF

J gene: TRBJ1-1
V gene: TRBV9
CDR3 protein: CASSVGDSVNTEAFF